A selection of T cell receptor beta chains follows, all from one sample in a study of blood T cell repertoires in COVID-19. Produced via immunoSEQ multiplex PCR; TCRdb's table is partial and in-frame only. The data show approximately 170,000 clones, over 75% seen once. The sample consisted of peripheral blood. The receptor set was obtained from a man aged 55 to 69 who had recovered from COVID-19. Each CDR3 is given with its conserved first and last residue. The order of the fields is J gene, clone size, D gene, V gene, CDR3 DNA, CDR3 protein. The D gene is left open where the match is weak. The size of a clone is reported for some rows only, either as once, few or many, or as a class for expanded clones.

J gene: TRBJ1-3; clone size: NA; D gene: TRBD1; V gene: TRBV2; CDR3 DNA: TGTGCCAGACAGGGGGAGTACTCTGGAAACACCATATATTTT; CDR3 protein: CARQGEYSGNTIYF
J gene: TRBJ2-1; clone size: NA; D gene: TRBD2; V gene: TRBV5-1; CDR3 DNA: TGCGCCAGCAGCTTAGTTAGCGGGGGGGGCTATGAGCAGTTCTTC; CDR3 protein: CASSLVSGGGYEQFF
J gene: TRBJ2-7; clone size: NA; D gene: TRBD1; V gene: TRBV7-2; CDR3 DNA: TGTGCCACCTCCACAGGGGGCGTTACTACCTCCTACGAGCAGTACTTC; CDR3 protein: CATSTGGVTTSYEQYF
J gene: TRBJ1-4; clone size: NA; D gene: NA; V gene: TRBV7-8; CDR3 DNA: TGTGCCAGCAGCTTAGAGCGTTTGGCTCGGTGGGAAAAACTGTTTTTT; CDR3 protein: CASSLERLARWEKLFF
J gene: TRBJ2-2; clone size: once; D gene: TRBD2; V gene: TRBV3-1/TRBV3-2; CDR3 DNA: TGTGCCAGCAGTGATCGGGGGGTCACGAACACCGGGGAGCTGTTTTTT; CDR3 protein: CASSDRGVTNTGELFF
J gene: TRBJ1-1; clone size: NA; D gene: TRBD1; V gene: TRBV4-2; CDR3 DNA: TGTGCCAGCAGCCAAGGCCGGGACAGAGAAAAAGCTTTCTTT; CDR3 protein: CASSQGRDREKAFF
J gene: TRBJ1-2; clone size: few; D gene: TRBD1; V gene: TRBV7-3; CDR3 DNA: TGTGCCAGCAGCCCCCAACCGGGACAGGGAAAGGATAATGGCTACACCTTC; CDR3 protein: CASSPQPGQGKDNGYTF
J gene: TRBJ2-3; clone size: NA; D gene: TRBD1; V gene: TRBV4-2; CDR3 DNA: TGTGCCAGCAGCCAAGATGACGACAGGGGTTGGTATACGCAGTATTTT; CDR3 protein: CASSQDDDRGWYTQYF
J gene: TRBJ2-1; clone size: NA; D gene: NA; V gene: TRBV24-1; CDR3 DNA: TGTGCCACCAGTGATTTAGGGGGGGTGGAAAATGAGCAGTTCTTC; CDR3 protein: CATSDLGGVENEQFF
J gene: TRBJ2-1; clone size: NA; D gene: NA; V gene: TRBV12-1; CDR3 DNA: TGTGCCAGCAGCCTCGGACTAGCGGGGGGCCCAAGACCTGAGCAGTTCTTC; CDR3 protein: CASSLGLAGGPRPEQFF
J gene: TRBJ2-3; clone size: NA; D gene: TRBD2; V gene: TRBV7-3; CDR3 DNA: TGTGCCAGCAGCTCCAGACTAGCGGGGGCCGATACGCAGTATTTT; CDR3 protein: CASSSRLAGADTQYF
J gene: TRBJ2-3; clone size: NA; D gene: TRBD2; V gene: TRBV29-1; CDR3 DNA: TGCAGCGCCGAGGGTAGCGGGGGGGCGGATACGCAGTATTTT; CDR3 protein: CSAEGSGGADTQYF
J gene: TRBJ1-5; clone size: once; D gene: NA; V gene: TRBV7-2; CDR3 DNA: TGTGCCAGCAGCTTAATAGGGGATGGCAATCAGCCCCAGCATTTT; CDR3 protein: CASSLIGDGNQPQHF
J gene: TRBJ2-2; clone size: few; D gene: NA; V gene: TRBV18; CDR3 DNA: TGTGCCAGCTCACCACCGAGCACCGGGGAGCTGTTTTTT; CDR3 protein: CASSPPSTGELFF
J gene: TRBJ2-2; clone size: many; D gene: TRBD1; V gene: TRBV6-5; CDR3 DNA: TGTGCCAGCAGTTATGCAGACAGGGTCACCGGGGAGCTGTTTTTT; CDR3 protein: CASSYADRVTGELFF
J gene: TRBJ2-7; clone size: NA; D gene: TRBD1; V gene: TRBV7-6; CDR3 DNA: TGTGCCAGCAGCTTAAACAGGGGTAAATCCTACGAGCAGTACTTC; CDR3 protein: CASSLNRGKSYEQYF
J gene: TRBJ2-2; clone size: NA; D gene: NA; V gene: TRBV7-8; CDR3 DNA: TGTGCCAGCAGCTTAGTGGGGACTTCCCTCACCGGGGAGCTGTTTTTT; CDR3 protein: CASSLVGTSLTGELFF
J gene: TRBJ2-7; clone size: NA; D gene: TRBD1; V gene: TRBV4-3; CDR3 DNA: TGCGCCAGCAGCCACCTGACAGGGGACGAGCAGTACTTC; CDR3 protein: CASSHLTGDEQYF
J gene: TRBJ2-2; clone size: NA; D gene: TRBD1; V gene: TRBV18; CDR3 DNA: TGTGCCAGCTCACCCGGACAGGGTCGGACCGGGGAGCTGTTTTTT; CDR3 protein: CASSPGQGRTGELFF
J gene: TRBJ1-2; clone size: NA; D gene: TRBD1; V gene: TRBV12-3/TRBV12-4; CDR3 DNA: TGTGCCAGCACCTACTCAGGGGGAGCTAGCTCCTTC; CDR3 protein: CASTYSGGASSF
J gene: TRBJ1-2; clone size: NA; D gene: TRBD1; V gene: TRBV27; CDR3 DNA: TGTGCCAGCAGTCCTCGGGTCCCGGGACAGGGCACCTATGGCTACACCTTC; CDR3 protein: CASSPRVPGQGTYGYTF
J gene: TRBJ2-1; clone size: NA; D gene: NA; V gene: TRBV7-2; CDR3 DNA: TGTGCCAGCAGCTTAACGCGGTCCAATGAGCAGTTCTTC; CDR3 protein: CASSLTRSNEQFF
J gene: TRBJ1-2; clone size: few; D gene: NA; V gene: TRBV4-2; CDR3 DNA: TGTGCCAGCAGCCAAGATCTTGGAGGGGGCTACACCTTC; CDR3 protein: CASSQDLGGGYTF
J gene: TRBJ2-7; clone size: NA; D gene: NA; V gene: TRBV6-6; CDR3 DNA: TGTGCCGCCCGCGGACAGCTATCCTACGAGCAGTACTTC; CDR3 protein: CAARGQLSYEQYF
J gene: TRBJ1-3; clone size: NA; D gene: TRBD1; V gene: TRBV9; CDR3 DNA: TGTGCCAGCAGTGACGGACAGGACTCTGGAAACACCATATATTTT; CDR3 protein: CASSDGQDSGNTIYF
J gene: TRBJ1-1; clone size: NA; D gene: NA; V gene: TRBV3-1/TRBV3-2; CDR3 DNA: TGTGCCAGCAGCCAAGAGGGCAACACTGAAGCTTTCTTT; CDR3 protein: CASSQEGNTEAFF
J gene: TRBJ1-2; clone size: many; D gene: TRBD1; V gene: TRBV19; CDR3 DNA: TGTGCCAGTAGTATACAGAGGAGGGGACAGGGATACTATGGCTACACCTTC; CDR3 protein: CASSIQRRGQGYYGYTF
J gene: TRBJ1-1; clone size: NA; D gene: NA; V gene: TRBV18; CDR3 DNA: TGTGCCAGCAAAACGACAGGCTTGAACACTGAAGCTTTCTTT; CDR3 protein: CASKTTGLNTEAFF
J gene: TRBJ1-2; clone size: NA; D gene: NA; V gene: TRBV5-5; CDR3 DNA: TGTGCCAGCAGCTTGTGGATGACTGGTAACTATGGCTACACCTTC; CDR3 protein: CASSLWMTGNYGYTF
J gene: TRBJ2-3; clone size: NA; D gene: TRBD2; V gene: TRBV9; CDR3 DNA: TGTGCCAGCACCACCGGGACTAGCGGGGGGGCATGGGATACGCAGTATTTT; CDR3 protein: CASTTGTSGGAWDTQYF
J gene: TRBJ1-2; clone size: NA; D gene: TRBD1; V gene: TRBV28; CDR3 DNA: TGTGCCAGCAGTTCGACAGGGGAATATAAGGGGGGCTACACCTTC; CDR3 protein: CASSSTGEYKGGYTF
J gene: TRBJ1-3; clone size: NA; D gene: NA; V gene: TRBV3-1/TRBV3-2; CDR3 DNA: TGTGCCAGCAGCCAAGGGGCAGGGACTGGAAACACCATATATTTT; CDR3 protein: CASSQGAGTGNTIYF
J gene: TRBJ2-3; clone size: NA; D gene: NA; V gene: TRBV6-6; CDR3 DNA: TGTGCCAGCAGTTCCCAAGGGTTGTCGGGCGGGGATACGCAGTATTTT; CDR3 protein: CASSSQGLSGGDTQYF
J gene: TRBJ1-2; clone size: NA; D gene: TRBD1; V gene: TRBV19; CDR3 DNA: TGTGCCTCATTTTCCGGGACAGGGGTCGGCTACACCTTC; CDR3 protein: CASFSGTGVGYTF
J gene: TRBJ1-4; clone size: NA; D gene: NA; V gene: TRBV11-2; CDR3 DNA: TGTGCCAGCAGCCTCAATTTACCAGCAACTAATGAAAAACTGTTTTTT; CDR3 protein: CASSLNLPATNEKLFF
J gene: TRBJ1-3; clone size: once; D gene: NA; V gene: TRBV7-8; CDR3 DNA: TGTGCCAGCAGCTTGCCCTATAACACCATATATTTT; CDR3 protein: CASSLPYNTIYF
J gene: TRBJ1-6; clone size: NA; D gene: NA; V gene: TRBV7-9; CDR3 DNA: TGTGCCAGCATCCAGTCAGGGGACGGTTCACCCCTCCACTTT; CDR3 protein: CASIQSGDGSPLHF
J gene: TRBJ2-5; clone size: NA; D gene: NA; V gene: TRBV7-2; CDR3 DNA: TGTGCCAGCAGCTCCCGTAGTCAAGAGACCCAGTACTTC; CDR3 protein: CASSSRSQETQYF
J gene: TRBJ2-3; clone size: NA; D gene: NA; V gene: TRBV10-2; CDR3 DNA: TGCGCCAGCAGTGAGCAAGGAGGGGATACGCAGTATTTT; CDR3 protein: CASSEQGGDTQYF
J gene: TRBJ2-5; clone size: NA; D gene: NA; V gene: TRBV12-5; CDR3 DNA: TGTGCTAGTGGTTTGGCCCAGAATTCCTGGGAGACCCAGTACTTC; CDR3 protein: CASGLAQNSWETQYF
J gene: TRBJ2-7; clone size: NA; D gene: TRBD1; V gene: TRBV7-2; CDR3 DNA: TGTGCCAGCAGCTTAGATGGGACAGGGATTATCGACGAGCAGTACTTC; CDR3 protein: CASSLDGTGIIDEQYF
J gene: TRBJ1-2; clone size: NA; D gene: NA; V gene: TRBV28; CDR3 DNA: TGTGCCAGCAGCCTTTACCCAGGGGTGAACTATGGCTACACCTTC; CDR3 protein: CASSLYPGVNYGYTF
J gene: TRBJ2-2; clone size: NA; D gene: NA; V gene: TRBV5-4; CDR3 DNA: TGTGCCAGCAGCTCCGCGAACACCGGGGAGCTGTTTTTT; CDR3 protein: CASSSANTGELFF
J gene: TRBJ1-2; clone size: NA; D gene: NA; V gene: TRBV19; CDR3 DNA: TGTGCCAGTAGTATTTCGGTAAACTATGGCTACACCTTC; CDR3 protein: CASSISVNYGYTF
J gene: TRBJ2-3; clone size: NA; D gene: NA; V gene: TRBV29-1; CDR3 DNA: TGCAGCGTTCGGGACTCTAAGGATACGCAGTATTTT; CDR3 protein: CSVRDSKDTQYF
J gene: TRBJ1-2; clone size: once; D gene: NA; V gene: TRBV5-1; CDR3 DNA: TGCGCCAGCAGCTTGGACAGTAACTATGGCTACACCTTC; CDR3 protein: CASSLDSNYGYTF
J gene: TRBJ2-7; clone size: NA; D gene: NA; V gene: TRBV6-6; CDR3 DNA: TGTGCCAGCAGACTACAGGGTAGCAAGTACGAGCAGTACTTC; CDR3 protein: CASRLQGSKYEQYF
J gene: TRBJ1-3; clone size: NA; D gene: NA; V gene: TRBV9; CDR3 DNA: TGTGCCAGCAGCGTGAAGGGACAAGGCTCTGGAAACACCATATATTTT; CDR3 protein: CASSVKGQGSGNTIYF
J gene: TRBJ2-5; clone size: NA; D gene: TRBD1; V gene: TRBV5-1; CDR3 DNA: TGCGCCAGCAGCCAACAGGGACAGAGCGCAGAGACCCAGTACTTC; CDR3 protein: CASSQQGQSAETQYF
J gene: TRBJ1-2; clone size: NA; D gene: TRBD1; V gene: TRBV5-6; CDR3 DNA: TGTGCCAGCAGCCGGTTCCGGGACAGGGACGAGGCTAACTATGGCTACACCTTC; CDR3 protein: CASSRFRDRDEANYGYTF
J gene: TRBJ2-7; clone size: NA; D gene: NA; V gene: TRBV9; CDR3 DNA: TGTGCCAGCGGACGGGGGAGCTCCTACGAGCAGTACTTC; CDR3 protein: CASGRGSSYEQYF
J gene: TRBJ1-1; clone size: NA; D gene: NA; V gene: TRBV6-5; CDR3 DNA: TGTGCCATGCAGGGGAAGGCGAACACTGAAGCTTTCTTT; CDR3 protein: CAMQGKANTEAFF
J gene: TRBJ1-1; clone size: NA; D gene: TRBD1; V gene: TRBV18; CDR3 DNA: TGTGCCAGCTCACTGGGGACAGGGGGCACTGAAGCTTTCTTT; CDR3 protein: CASSLGTGGTEAFF
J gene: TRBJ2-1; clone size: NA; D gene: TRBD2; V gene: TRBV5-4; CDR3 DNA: TGTGCCAGCAGGACTAGCGGGGGGTTCTACAATGAGCAGTTCTTC; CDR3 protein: CASRTSGGFYNEQFF